This passage covers 5 T cell receptor beta chains from one sample sequenced in a study of blood T cell repertoires in COVID-19. Repertoires were generated with immunoSEQ multiplex PCR, while TCRdb's copy carries only in-frame clones and drops some. The table includes some 300,000 clones, around 89% detected once. The specimen was PBMCs or T cells enriched from blood (not recorded which). These receptor sequences come from a woman aged 60-70 years in a cohort exposed to, infected with or recovered from COVID-19 (not recorded which).

The rearrangement joins TRBV7-8 to TRBJ1-5; D is unclear. The germline CDR1 and CDR2 sequences are SGHVS and FQNEAQ. CDR3 length: 13 residues. The V and J ends lost 5 bases and 4 bases respectively, with 9 bases between them. The CDR3 nucleotides read TGTGCCAGCAGCCAGATGAGTAATCAGCCCCAGCATTTT. It translates to CASSQMSNQPQHF. Together with reference TRBV7-8 and TRBJ1-5, the CDR3 gives the full variable domain: GAGVSQSPRYKVAKRGQDVALRCDPISGHVSLFWYQQALGQGPEFLTYFQNEAQLDKSGLPSDRFFAERPEGSVSTLKIQRTQQEDSAVYLCASSQMSNQPQHFGDGTRLSIL.

The chain combines TRBV28 with TRBJ2-5; 7 bases are a match to TRBD2. CDR1 is MDHEN and CDR2 is SYDVKM in the germline V gene. There are 13 residues in the CDR3. Losses at the gene ends were 4 bases for V and 5 bases for J; bases not matched to a gene: 4. The CDR3 coding sequence is TGTGCCAGCAGTTCCGCGGGAGTGGAGACCCAGTACTTC. Translation gives CASSSAGVETQYF.

V usage is TRBV29-1 and J usage is TRBJ2-1; 9 nucleotides line up with TRBD1. Germline V lookup: CDR1 SQVTM, CDR2 ANQGSEA. With V trimmed by 7 bases and J by 14 bases, 9 bases remained unmatched. The CDR3 has 11 amino acids. In nucleotides, the CDR3 is TGCAGCGCCCATATACGGGACAGGGAGTTCTTC. Its translation is CSAHIRDREFF.

The V call is TRBV19, the J call TRBJ2-1, with TRBD2 identical over 14 bases. Germline CDR1 is LNHDA and CDR2 is SQIVND (reference sequence). V was clipped by 6 bases and J by 5 bases; unmatched bases: 3. CDR3 length: 15 residues. The CDR3 sequence: CASRGTSGRNNEQFF. The DNA of the CDR3 is TGTGCCAGTAGGGGGACTAGCGGGAGAAACAATGAGCAGTTCTTC.

This clone was seen only a few times. V is TRBV7-9 and J is TRBJ2-7, with 12 bases matching TRBD2. Germline trimming cut 5 bases from V and 4 bases from J; bases unmatched to any gene: 6. The CDR3 consists of 15 residues. The germline V gene has CDR1 SEHNR and CDR2 FQNEAQ (reference sequence). The CDR3, as DNA: TGTGCCAGCAGCCTAAGGACTAGCGGGACTTACGAGCAGTACTTC. It specifies CASSLRTSGTYEQYF.